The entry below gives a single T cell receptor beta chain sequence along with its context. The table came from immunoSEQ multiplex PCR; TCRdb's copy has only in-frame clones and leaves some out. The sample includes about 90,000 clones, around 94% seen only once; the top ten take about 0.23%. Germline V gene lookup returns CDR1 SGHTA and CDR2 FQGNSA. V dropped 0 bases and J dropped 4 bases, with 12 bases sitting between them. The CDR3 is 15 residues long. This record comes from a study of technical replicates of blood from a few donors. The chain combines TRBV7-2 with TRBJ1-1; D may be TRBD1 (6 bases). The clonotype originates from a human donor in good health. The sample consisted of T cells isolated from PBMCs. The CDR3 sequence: CASSLARVRGTEAFF. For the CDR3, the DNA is TGTGCCAGCAGCTTAGCACGAGTCAGGGGCACTGAAGCTTTCTTT.